These T cell receptor beta chains were read from a single sample in a study of T cells after posttransplantation cyclophosphamide. Assay: immunoSEQ multiplex PCR; the TCRdb copy retains only in-frame clones and omits some. The table lists tens of thousands of clones, 73% of them singletons. Sequencing was performed on memory CD4+ T cells sorted from PBMCs. Receptor source: a woman in her sixties in good health, CMV-negative, and a related stem cell transplant donor. The CDR3 runs from the conserved cysteine through the conserved F or W. Each record gives: D gene, clone size, J gene, V gene, CDR3 protein, CDR3 DNA. The D gene is left open where the match is weak. The size entry is marked missing in some rows and otherwise reads once, few, many or a size class.

-,-,TRBJ1-4,TRBV5-1,CASSLGGGFNEKLFF,TGCGCCAGCAGCTTGGGTGGGGGCTTTAATGAAAAACTGTTTTTT
TRBD2,-,TRBJ2-2,TRBV11-3,CASSPGGAQNTGELFF,TGTGCCAGCAGCCCGGGGGGGGCGCAGAACACCGGGGAGCTGTTTTTT
TRBD2,-,TRBJ2-3,TRBV6-1,CASDVAGRKDTQYF,TGTGCCAGCGATGTAGCGGGAAGAAAAGATACGCAGTATTTT
-,-,TRBJ2-1,TRBV5-1,CASSLSGTASYNEQFF,TGCGCCAGCAGCTTGTCGGGAACTGCATCCTACAATGAGCAGTTCTTC
-,-,TRBJ1-1,TRBV7-9,CASSLGQPNTEAFF,TGTGCCAGCAGCTTGGGGCAGCCGAACACTGAAGCTTTCTTT
TRBD2,-,TRBJ2-1,TRBV18,CASSPLAGGTNNEQFF,TGTGCCAGCTCACCGTTAGCGGGAGGGACTAACAATGAGCAGTTCTTC
-,few,TRBJ2-1,TRBV18,CASSVWSVDNEQFF,TGTGCCAGCTCAGTCTGGAGCGTCGACAATGAGCAGTTCTTC
-,-,TRBJ2-1,TRBV10-3,CAISGGDEQFF,TGTGCCATCAGTGGGGGCGATGAGCAGTTCTTC
-,-,TRBJ1-2,TRBV19,CASSIQGSGSYGYTF,TGTGCCAGTAGTATTCAAGGGTCGGGAAGCTATGGCTACACCTTC
TRBD2,-,TRBJ2-3,TRBV9,CASSLGTSGGLSTDTQYF,TGTGCCAGCAGCTTAGGGACTAGCGGGGGGCTTAGCACAGATACGCAGTATTTT
TRBD1,-,TRBJ1-5,TRBV5-1,CASSLEGAGSNQPQHF,TGCGCCAGCAGCTTGGAGGGGGCAGGTAGCAATCAGCCCCAGCATTTT
-,-,TRBJ2-7,TRBV7-2,CASSKEAVSSEQYF,TGTGCCAGCAGCAAAGAGGCGGTTTCCTCCGAGCAGTACTTC
TRBD1,-,TRBJ2-5,TRBV7-6,CASSLWLAGGAETQYF,TGTGCCAGCAGCCTATGGCTGGCAGGGGGCGCGGAGACCCAGTACTTC
-,-,TRBJ1-1,TRBV27,CASSFGRERTEAFF,TGTGCCAGCAGTTTTGGGCGGGAAAGGACTGAAGCTTTCTTT
-,once,TRBJ2-2,TRBV27,CASSLKPGLMNTGELFF,TGTGCCAGCAGTTTAAAACCGGGACTGATGAACACCGGGGAGCTGTTTTTT
TRBD1,-,TRBJ1-2,TRBV28,CASSLSSGTGFFYGYTF,TGTGCCAGCAGTTTATCGTCGGGGACAGGGTTTTTCTATGGCTACACCTTC
TRBD2,-,TRBJ2-7,TRBV14,CASSQGLAEQYF,TGTGCCAGCAGCCAAGGACTAGCGGAGCAGTACTTC
-,-,TRBJ1-1,TRBV19,CASSLDRNTEAFF,TGTGCCAGTAGTCTTGACAGAAACACTGAAGCTTTCTTT
TRBD1,-,TRBJ1-3,TRBV27,CASSSLGQGRNTIYF,TGTGCCAGCAGTTCCCTCGGACAGGGGAGAAACACCATATATTTT
TRBD1,-,TRBJ1-6,TRBV7-2,CASSPSTGFSPLHF,TGTGCCAGCAGCCCGTCGACAGGGTTCTCACCCCTCCACTTT
-,-,TRBJ2-7,TRBV28,CASSRGIYEQYF,TGTGCCAGTTCCCGAGGGATTTACGAGCAGTACTTC
-,-,TRBJ1-1,TRBV11-1,CASSLATGNTEAFF,TGTGCCAGCAGCTTGGCGACAGGGAACACTGAAGCTTTCTTT
-,-,TRBJ2-3,TRBV9,CASSVVGGQQWDTQYF,TGTGCCAGCAGCGTAGTGGGGGGGCAGCAGTGGGATACGCAGTATTTT
TRBD2,-,TRBJ2-5,TRBV7-3,CASRAGTSGRSGETQYF,TGTGCCAGCAGGGCCGGGACTAGCGGGAGGTCCGGGGAGACCCAGTACTTC
TRBD1,-,TRBJ2-7,TRBV2,CASALGTGRYEQYF,TGTGCCAGCGCCCTTGGGACAGGGAGGTACGAGCAGTACTTC
-,-,TRBJ1-4,TRBV15,CATRDRGKGNEKLFF,TGTGCCACCAGGGACCGGGGGAAGGGTAATGAAAAACTGTTTTTT
TRBD1,-,TRBJ1-1,TRBV18,CASSKTGWDTEAFF,TGTGCCAGCTCAAAGACAGGGTGGGACACTGAAGCTTTCTTT
-,-,TRBJ1-1,TRBV29-1,CSDQGLAEAFF,TGCAGCGACCAGGGTCTCGCTGAAGCTTTCTTT
-,-,TRBJ1-1,TRBV7-3,CASSLMGDTEAFF,TGTGCCAGCAGCTTAATGGGCGACACTGAAGCTTTCTTT
TRBD2,-,TRBJ2-5,TRBV29-1,CSVAASGGQTQYF,TGCAGCGTTGCGGCTAGCGGGGGACAGACCCAGTACTTC
-,-,TRBJ2-3,TRBV6-5,CASSPDVRGDTQYF,TGTGCCAGCAGTCCCGACGTACGGGGGGATACGCAGTATTTT
-,once,TRBJ1-1,TRBV5-3,CARSFTGLLNTEAFF,TGTGCCAGAAGCTTTACAGGGCTACTGAACACTGAAGCTTTCTTT
-,-,TRBJ1-5,TRBV5-6,CASSRLPGGPQHF,TGTGCCAGCAGCAGACTCCCTGGAGGGCCCCAGCATTTT
TRBD2,-,TRBJ2-1,TRBV14,CASSPLAGGYNEQFF,TGTGCCAGCAGCCCTCTCGCGGGGGGATACAATGAGCAGTTCTTC
-,-,TRBJ1-1,TRBV5-4,CASSQTPAPEAFF,TGTGCCAGCAGCCAGACTCCGGCCCCTGAAGCTTTCTTT
-,-,TRBJ2-5,TRBV4-2,CASSQDYQETQYF,TGTGCCAGCAGCCAGGACTACCAAGAGACCCAGTACTTC
-,-,TRBJ1-6,TRBV18,CASSPLVTDNSPLHF,TGTGCCAGCTCACCACTTGTGACAGATAATTCACCCCTCCACTTT
TRBD2,-,TRBJ2-2,TRBV6-5,CASSWTSGRIGGELFF,TGTGCCAGCAGTTGGACTAGCGGGAGGATCGGCGGGGAGCTGTTTTTT
-,few,TRBJ1-6,TRBV30,CAWSTRGGFSPLHF,TGTGCCTGGAGTACAAGGGGGGGGTTTTCACCCCTCCACTTT
-,-,TRBJ1-1,TRBV7-8,CASSLAGRNTEAFF,TGTGCCAGCAGCTTGGCAGGAAGGAACACTGAAGCTTTCTTT
-,-,TRBJ2-2,TRBV27,CASSRVARAKAGELFF,TGTGCCAGCAGCCGGGTGGCCAGGGCGAAGGCCGGGGAGCTGTTTTTT
TRBD1,-,TRBJ2-1,TRBV10-1,CASSECRDRENNEQFF,TGCGCCAGCAGTGAGTGCCGGGACAGGGAAAACAATGAGCAGTTCTTC
-,-,TRBJ2-4,TRBV7-2,CASSSQGTKNIQYF,TGTGCCAGCAGCTCGCAGGGTACCAAAAACATTCAGTACTTC